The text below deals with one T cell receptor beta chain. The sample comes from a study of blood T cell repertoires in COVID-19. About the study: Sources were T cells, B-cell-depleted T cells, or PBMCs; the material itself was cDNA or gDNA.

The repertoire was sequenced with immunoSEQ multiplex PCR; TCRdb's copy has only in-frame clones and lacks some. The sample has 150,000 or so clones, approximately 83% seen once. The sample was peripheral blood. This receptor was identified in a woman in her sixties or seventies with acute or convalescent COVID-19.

CDR3 sequence (DNA): TGTGCCAGCAGCCTGACTCAGGGTAATCAGCCCCAGCATTTT. Translated: CASSLTQGNQPQHF. V gene TRBV3-1 (or the pseudogene TRBV3-2) combines with J gene TRBJ1-5; weak D call: TRBD1 (5 bases). Germline V gives CDR1 LGHDT, CDR2 YNNKEL (reference sequence). This CDR3 region has 14 residues. Deletions cut 4 bases from V and 4 bases from J, with 11 bases between.